This T cell receptor beta chain was found in a study of TIL therapy for anti-PD-1-resistant metastatic lung cancer. Study-level findings and limits: TIL clonotype persistence in blood showed no apparent association with response.

Time point here: pre-treatment sample, taken before nivolumab and TIL therapy. This was the immunoSEQ v3 assay. TCRdb keeps only in-frame clones here, not all; method: immunoSEQ multiplex PCR. The sample contains about 21,000 clones, about 78% of which appear only once. In its sample, this clone was seen a few times. Its target is unknown. At one end, the junction sequence differs from germline, possibly due to a read error. This CDR3 spans 13 amino acids. Looked up from germline, CDR1 is SSHAT and CDR2 is FNYEAQ (reference sequence). The clonotype comes from a person aged 25 to 79 with non-small cell lung cancer. The source material was blood, sampled at baseline. The rearrangement joins TRBV7-7 to TRBJ1-1; D is uncertain. The CDR3 sequence: CASSLAENTEAFF. The CDR3 nucleotides read TGTGCTAGCAGCTTAGCGGAGAACACTGAAGCTTTCTTT.